Presented here are 10 T cell receptor beta chains from one specimen sequenced in a study of blood T cells in healthy people across ages. Primed by a sample-barcoded 5' primer and a J-beta primer mix, a second PCR proceeded for roughly 6 to 12 cycles. TCRdb itself ran the 5' RACE reads through MiXCR, one entry per CDR3 protein. The repertoire has 910,000 or so distinct CDR3 sequences, just over 50% of them found once; the top ten carry over 20%. Sequences were obtained from blood. These receptors came from a woman aged 55-69 years in good health.

The V gene is TRBV9, the J gene TRBJ2-6; D is ambiguous. CDR3 length: 17 amino acids. The ends were cut back, 0 bases at V and 0 bases at J, with 10 bases in the middle. The germline V gene encodes CDR1 SGDLS and CDR2 YYNGEE. CDR3 in amino acids: CASSVVPVSSGANVLTF. The CDR3 DNA reads TGTGCCAGCAGCGTAGTTCCAGTAAGCTCTGGGGCCAACGTCCTGACTTTC. Combining the CDR3 with reference TRBV9 and TRBJ2-6 gives the whole variable domain DSGVTQTPKHLITATGQRVTLRCSPRSGDLSVYWYQQSLDQGLQFLIQYYNGEERAKGNILERFSAQQFPDLHSELNLSSLELGDSALYFCASSVVPVSSGANVLTFGAGSRLTVL.

In its sample, this clonotype was seen a few times. The chain carries TRBV20-1 and TRBJ2-1, with no clear D. Germline V gene data show CDR1 as DFQATT and CDR2 as SNEGSKA (reference sequence). This CDR3 contains 14 residues. V lost 5 bases and J lost 9, with 20 bases in between. The CDR3: CSAYAGYLNTEQFF. DNA of the CDR3: TGCAGTGCTTACGCAGGCTACCTCAATACTGAGCAGTTCTTC.

The chain combines TRBV20-1 with TRBJ1-2; 7 bases fit TRBD1. The germline CDR1 and CDR2 sequences are DFQATT and SNEGSKA (reference sequence). Trimming cost V 6 bases and J 2 bases; bases outside gene matches: 3. The CDR3 consists of 12 residues. CDR3 sequence reads: CSANRGNYGYTF. The CDR3 nucleotides read TGCAGTGCCAACAGGGGAAACTATGGCTACACCTTC.

This clonotype was recorded a few times. This chain links TRBV2 with TRBJ2-3; possible D gene TRBD2, 6 bases. Germline V CDR1 and CDR2: SNHLY, FYNNEI. The CDR3 totals 15 residues. Between the trimmed V and J ends, which lost 4 bases and 3 bases, there was a span of 14 bases. The CDR3 DNA sequence: TGTGCCAGCAGTGGTAGCCTAGCGCTAACAGATACGCAGTATTTT. Translating it yields CASSGSLALTDTQYF.

This chain joins TRBV20-1 and TRBJ2-5; maybe TRBD2 (6 bases). CDR3 length: 11 amino acids. Germline CDR1 reads DFQATT; CDR2 reads SNEGSKA (reference sequence). V lost 3 bases and J lost 12, with 14 bases in between. As DNA, the CDR3 is TGCAGTGCTAGTCTCAGGGACTCGGAGTACTTC. Its translation is CSASLRDSEYF.

V is TRBV7-6 and J is TRBJ2-4; the D call may be TRBD1 or TRBD2 (5 bases each). The J call may be incorrect, as the DNA end agrees better with TRBJ2-7. The CDR3 consists of 14 residues. From germline, CDR1 is SGHVS and CDR2 FNYEAQ. CDR3 DNA sequence: TGTGCCAGCAGCGTAGACCCGGGGCCCTACGAGCAGTACTTC. Residues: CASSVDPGPYEQYF.

The chain carries TRBV2 and TRBJ2-1; D might be TRBD2 (6 bases). V was trimmed by 8 bases and J by 13 bases, leaving 24 bases between them. CDR3 length equals 14 residues. Looked up from germline, CDR1 is SNHLY and CDR2 is FYNNEI. This chain's CDR3 is CASGGRSPGLFQFF. In DNA form, the CDR3 reads TGTGCCAGCGGGGGGAGGAGTCCGGGACTCTTTCAGTTCTTC.

This clonotype has a handful of counts. The chain is built from TRBV28 and TRBJ2-1, with D maybe TRBD2 (6 bases). Germline-derived CDR1 and CDR2 are MDHEN and SYDVKM. V lost 1 base to trimming and J lost 2 bases, with 12 bases between them. The CDR3 consists of 16 residues. The CDR3 loop reads CASSLSGTPTYNEQFF. CDR3 sequence (DNA): TGTGCCAGCAGTTTATCAGGGACTCCCACCTACAATGAGCAGTTCTTC.

This clonotype was observed a handful of times. The rearrangement links TRBV11-2 to TRBJ2-5; possible D gene TRBD2, 5 bases. V dropped 2 bases and J dropped 5 bases, with 15 bases sitting between them. The CDR3 contains 15 residues. Germline assignment: CDR1 SGHAT and CDR2 FQNNGV. The CDR3 coding sequence is TGTGCCAGCAGCTTAACCAACGTAGCGCGCGAGACCCAGTACTTC. Amino acids: CASSLTNVARETQYF.

This clonotype was seen more than once but under ten times. The chain uses TRBV20-1 and TRBJ2-1; D might be TRBD1 or TRBD2, each matching 5 bases. V shed 4 bases and J shed 1 base, with 17 bases lying between them. Germline V gene lookup returns CDR1 DFQATT and CDR2 SNEGSKA (reference sequence). This CDR3 has 16 residues. CDR3 protein: CSATSPQGASYNEQFF. Written as DNA, the CDR3 is TGCAGTGCTACCTCGCCGCAGGGAGCGTCCTACAATGAGCAGTTCTTC.